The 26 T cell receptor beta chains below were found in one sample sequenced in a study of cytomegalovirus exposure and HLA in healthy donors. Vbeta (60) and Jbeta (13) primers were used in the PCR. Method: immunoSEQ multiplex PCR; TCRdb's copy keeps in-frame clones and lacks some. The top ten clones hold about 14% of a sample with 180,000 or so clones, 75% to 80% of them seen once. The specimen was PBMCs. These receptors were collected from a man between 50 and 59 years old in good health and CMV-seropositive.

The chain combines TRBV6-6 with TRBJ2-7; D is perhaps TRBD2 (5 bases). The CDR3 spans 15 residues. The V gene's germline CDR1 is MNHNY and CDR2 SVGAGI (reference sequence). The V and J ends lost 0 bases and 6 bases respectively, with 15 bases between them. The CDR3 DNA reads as TGTGCCAGCAGTTACTCGATGCGGTGGGAGAGCGAGCAGTACGTC. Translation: CASSYSMRWESEQYV.

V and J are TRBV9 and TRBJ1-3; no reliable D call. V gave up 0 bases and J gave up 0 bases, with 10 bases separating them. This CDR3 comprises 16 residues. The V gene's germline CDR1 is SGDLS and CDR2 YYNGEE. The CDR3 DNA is TGTGCCAGCAGCGTAGAGTCAGAAAGCTCTGGAAACACCATATATTTT. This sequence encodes CASSVESESSGNTIYF.

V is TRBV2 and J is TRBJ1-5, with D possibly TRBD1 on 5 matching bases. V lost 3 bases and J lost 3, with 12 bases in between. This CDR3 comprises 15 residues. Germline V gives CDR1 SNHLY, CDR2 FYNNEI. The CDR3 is CASSDHRLANQPQHF. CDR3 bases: TGTGCCAGCAGTGACCACAGGTTGGCCAATCAGCCCCAGCATTTT.

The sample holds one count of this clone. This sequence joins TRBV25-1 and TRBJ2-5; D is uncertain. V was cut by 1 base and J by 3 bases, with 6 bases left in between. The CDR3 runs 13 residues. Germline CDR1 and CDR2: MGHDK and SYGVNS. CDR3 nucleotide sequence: TGTGCCAGCAGTGAATTTTTTAAAGAGACCCAGTACTTC. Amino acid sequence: CASSEFFKETQYF.

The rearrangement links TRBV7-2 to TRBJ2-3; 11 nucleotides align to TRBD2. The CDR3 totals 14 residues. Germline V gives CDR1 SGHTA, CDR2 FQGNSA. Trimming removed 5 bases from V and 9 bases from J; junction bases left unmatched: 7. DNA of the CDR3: TGTGCCAGCAGCCCCTCTAGCGGGGGGAACACGCAGTATTTT. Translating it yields CASSPSSGGNTQYF.

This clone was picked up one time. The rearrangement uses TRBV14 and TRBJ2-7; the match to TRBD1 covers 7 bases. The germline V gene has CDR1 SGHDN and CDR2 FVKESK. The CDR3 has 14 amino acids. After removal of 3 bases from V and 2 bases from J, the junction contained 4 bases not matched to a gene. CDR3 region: CASSHRDSPYEQYV. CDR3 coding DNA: TGTGCCAGCAGCCACCGGGACAGTCCCTACGAGCAGTACGTC.

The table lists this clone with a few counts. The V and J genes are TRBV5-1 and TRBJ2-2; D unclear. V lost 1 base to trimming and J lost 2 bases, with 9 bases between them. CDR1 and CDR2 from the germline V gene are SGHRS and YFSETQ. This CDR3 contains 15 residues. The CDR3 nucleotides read TGCGCCAGCAGCTTGTCCAACCTAAACACCGGGGAGCTGTTTTTT. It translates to CASSLSNLNTGELFF.

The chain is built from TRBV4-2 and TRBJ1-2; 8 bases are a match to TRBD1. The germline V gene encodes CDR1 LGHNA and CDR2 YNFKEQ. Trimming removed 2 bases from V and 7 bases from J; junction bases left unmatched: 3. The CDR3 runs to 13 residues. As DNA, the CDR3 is TGTGCCAGCAGCCAACAGGGGGCGGGTGGCTACACCTTC. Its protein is CASSQQGAGGYTF.

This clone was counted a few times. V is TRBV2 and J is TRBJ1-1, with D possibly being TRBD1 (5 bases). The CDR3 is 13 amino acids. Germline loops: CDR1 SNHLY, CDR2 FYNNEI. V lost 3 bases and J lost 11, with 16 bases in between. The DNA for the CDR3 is TGTGCCAGCAGTGATCCGGGGGTATTAACGGCTTTCTTT. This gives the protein CASSDPGVLTAFF. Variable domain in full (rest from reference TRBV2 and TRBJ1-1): EPEVTQTPSHQVTQMGQEVILRCVPISNHLYFYWYRQILGQKVEFLVSFYNNEISEKSEIFDDQFSVERPDGSNFTLKIRSTKLEDSAMYFCASSDPGVLTAFFGQGTRLTVV.

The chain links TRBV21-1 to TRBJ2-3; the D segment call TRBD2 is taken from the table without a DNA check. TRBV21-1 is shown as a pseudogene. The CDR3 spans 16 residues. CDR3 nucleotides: TGTGCCAGCAGCTTAAGCGGTAAACTTAGCACAGATACGCAGTATTTT. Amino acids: CASSLSGKLSTDTQYF.

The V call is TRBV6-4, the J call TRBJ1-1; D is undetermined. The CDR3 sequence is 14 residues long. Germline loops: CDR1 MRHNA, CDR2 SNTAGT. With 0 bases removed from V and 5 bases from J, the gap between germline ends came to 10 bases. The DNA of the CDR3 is TGTGCCAGCAGTGACTCGAGCAGGCAAACTGAAGCTTTCTTT. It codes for CASSDSSRQTEAFF.

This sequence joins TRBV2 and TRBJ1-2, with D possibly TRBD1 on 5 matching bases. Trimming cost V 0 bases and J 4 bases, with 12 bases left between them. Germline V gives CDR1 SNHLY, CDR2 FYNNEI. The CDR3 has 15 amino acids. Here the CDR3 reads CASSEARAARYGYTF. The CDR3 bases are TGTGCCAGCAGTGAAGCCAGGGCGGCCCGCTATGGCTACACCTTC.

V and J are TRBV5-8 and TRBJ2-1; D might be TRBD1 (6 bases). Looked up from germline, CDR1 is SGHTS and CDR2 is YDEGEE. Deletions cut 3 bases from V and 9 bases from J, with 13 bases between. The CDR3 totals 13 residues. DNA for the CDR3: TGTGCCAGCAGCTATGGGACAAATAGTGAGCAGTTCTTC. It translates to CASSYGTNSEQFF. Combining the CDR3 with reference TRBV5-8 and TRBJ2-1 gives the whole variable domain EAGVTQSPTHLIKTRGQQATLRCSPISGHTSVYWYQQALGLGLQFLLWYDEGEERNRGNFPPRFSGRQFPNYSSELNVNALELEDSALYLCASSYGTNSEQFFGPGTRLTVL.

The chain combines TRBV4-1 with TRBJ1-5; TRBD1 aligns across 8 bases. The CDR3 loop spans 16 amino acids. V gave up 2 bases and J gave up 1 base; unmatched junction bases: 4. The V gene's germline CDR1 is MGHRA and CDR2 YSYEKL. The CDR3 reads CASSQKTGGSNQPQHF. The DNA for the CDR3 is TGCGCCAGCAGCCAAAAAACAGGGGGAAGCAATCAGCCCCAGCATTTT.

The CDR3, as DNA: TGTGCCAGCAGGTCAACAGGGACCGGGGAGCTGTTTTTT. This encodes CASRSTGTGELFF. This chain joins TRBV11-3 and TRBJ2-2, with D maybe TRBD1 (6 bases). CDR1 SGHNT and CDR2 YENEEA come from the germline V gene. The CDR3 extends over 13 amino acids. Trimming cost V 6 bases and J 5 bases, with 10 bases left between them.

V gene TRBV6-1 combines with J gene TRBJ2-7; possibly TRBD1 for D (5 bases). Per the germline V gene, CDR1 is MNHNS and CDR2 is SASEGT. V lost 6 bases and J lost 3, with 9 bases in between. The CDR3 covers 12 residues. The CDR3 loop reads CASRDMYYEQYV. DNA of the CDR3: TGTGCCAGCAGGGACATGTACTACGAGCAGTACGTC.

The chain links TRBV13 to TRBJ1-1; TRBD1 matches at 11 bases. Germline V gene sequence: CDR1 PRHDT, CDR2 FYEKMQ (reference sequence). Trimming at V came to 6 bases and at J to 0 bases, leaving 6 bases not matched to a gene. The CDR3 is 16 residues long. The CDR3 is CASRFGTGGMNTEAFF. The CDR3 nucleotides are TGTGCCAGCAGATTTGGGACAGGGGGAATGAACACTGAAGCTTTCTTT.

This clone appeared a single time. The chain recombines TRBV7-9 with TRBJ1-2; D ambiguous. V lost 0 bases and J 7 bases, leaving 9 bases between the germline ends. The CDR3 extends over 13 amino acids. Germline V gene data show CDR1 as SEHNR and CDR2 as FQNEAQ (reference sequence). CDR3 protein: CASSLALAGGYTF. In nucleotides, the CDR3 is TGTGCCAGCAGCTTAGCCCTCGCGGGTGGCTACACCTTC. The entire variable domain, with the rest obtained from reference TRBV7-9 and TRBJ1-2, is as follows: DTGVSQNPRHKITKRGQNVTFRCDPISEHNRLYWYRQTLGQGPEFLTYFQNEAQLEKSRLLSDRFSAERPKGSFSTLEIQRTEQGDSAMYLCASSLALAGGYTFGSGTRLTVV.

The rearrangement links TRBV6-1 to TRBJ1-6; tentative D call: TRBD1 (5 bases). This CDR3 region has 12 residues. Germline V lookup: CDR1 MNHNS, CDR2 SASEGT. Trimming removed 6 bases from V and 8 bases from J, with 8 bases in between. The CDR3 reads CASREGYSPLHF. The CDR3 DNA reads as TGTGCCAGCAGGGAGGGGTATTCACCCCTCCACTTT.

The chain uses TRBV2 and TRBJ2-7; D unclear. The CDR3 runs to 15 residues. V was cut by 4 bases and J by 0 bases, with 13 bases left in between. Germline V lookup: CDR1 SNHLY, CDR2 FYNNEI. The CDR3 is CASSARVTPSYEQYV. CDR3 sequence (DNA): TGTGCCAGCAGTGCCCGGGTTACTCCCTCCTACGAGCAGTACGTC.

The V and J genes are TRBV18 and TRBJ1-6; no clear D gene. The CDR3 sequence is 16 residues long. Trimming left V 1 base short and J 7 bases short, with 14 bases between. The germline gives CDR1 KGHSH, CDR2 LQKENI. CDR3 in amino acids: CASSPLRGESNSPLHF. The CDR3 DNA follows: TGTGCCAGCTCACCACTCCGCGGGGAATCCAATTCACCCCTCCACTTT.

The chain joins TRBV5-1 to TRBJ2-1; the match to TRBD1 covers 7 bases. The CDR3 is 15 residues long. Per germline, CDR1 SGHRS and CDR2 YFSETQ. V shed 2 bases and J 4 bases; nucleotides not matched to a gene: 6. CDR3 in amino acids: CASSLTGEEYNEQFF. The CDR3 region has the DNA TGCGCCAGCAGCTTAACAGGGGAAGAATACAATGAGCAGTTCTTC.

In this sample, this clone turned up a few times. CDR3 protein: CASSLGTGVWDEQYF. The CDR3 coding sequence is TGTGCCAGCAGCTTGGGTACAGGGGTTTGGGACGAGCAGTACTTC. The chain recombines TRBV5-6 with TRBJ2-7; 7 bases agree with TRBD1. Germline loops: CDR1 SGHDT, CDR2 YYEEEE. Trimming at V came to 0 bases and at J to 5 bases, leaving 8 bases not matched to a gene. The CDR3 is 15 residues long.

Here the CDR3 DNA reads TGTGCCAGCACCTCCGGACAAAAGAACACTGAAGCTTTCTTT. This codes for CASTSGQKNTEAFF. This sequence joins TRBV6-5 and TRBJ1-1, with TRBD1 as a possible D gene (5 bases). The CDR3 extends over 14 amino acids. Trimming took off 7 bases at V and 1 base at J, with 13 bases between the two ends. Germline CDR1 and CDR2: MNHEY and SVGAGI.

The CDR3 protein is CASSFPSGVGQETQYF. The DNA of the CDR3 is TGCGCCAGCAGCTTCCCTAGCGGGGTAGGACAAGAGACCCAGTACTTC. The chain employs TRBV5-1 and TRBJ2-5, with TRBD2 matching 9 bases. The CDR3 has 16 amino acids. J gave up 2 bases and V 2 bases, and 7 bases lay outside the gene matches. Germline CDR1 reads SGHRS; CDR2 reads YFSETQ.

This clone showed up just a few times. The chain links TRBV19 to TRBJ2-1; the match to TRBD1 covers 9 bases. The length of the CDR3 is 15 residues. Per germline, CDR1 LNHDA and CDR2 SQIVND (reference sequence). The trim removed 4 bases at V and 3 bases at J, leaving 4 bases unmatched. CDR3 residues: CASSTGQGIYNEQFF. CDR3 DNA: TGTGCCAGTAGTACCGGACAGGGGATCTACAATGAGCAGTTCTTC. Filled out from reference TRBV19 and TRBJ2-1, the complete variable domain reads DGGITQSPKYLFRKEGQNVTLSCEQNLNHDAMYWYRQDPGQGLRLIYYSQIVNDFQKGDIAEGYSVSREKKESFPLTVTSAQKNPTAFYLCASSTGQGIYNEQFFGPGTRLTVL.